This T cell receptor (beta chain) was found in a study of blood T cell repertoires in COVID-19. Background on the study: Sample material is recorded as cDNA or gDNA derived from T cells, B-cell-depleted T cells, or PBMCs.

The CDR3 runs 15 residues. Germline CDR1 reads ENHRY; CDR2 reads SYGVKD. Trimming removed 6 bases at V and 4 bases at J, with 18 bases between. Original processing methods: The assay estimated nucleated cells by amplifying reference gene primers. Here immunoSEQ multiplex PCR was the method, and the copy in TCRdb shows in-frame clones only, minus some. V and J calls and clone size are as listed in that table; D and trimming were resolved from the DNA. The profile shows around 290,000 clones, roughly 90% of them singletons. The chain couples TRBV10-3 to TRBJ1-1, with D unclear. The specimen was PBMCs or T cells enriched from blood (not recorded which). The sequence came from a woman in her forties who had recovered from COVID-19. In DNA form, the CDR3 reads TGTGCCATCAGAAACACACGGGCGGGGAGCACTGAAGCTTTCTTT. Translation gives CAIRNTRAGSTEAFF.